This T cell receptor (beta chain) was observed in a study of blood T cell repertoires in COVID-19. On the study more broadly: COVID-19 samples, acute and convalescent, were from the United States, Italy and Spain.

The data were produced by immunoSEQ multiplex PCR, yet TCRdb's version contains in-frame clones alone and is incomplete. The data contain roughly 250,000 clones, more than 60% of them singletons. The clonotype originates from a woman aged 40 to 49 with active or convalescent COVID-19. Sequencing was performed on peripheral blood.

The CDR3: CASSLALDSNYGYTF. DNA for the CDR3: TGCGCCAGCAGCTTGGCCTTAGACAGCAACTATGGCTACACCTTC. The chain is built from TRBV5-1 and TRBJ1-2; tentatively, D is TRBD1 (5 bases). The CDR3 loop spans 15 amino acids. Germline assignment: CDR1 SGHRS and CDR2 YFSETQ. The V gene lost 0 bases and the J gene lost 2 bases, with 11 bases spanning the gap.